A single sample gave rise to the 4 T cell receptor beta chains below, sequenced in a study of T-cell memory formation after mild COVID-19. TCRdb reanalysed the 5' RACE reads using MiXCR and keeps one entry per CDR3 protein. The profile shows around 320,000 distinct CDR3 sequences, roughly an eighth of them singletons. Material: PBMCs or a T cell subset sorted from them (not recorded which). These receptors came from a man between 18 and 35 years old who had mild COVID-19 (a few samples of this study predate the infection). Cell type and time point are not known.

This clonotype has at least ten counts. This chain uses TRBV12-3 or TRBV12-4 with TRBJ2-7; D possibly corresponds to TRBD1 (6 bases). The V end was cut by 8 bases, the J end by 7 bases, with 21 bases between. CDR3 size: 14 residues. In DNA, the CDR3 is TGTGCCAGCCGTGCATCAGGGACATGGCAAGAGCAGTACTTC. This sequence encodes CASRASGTWQEQYF.

The chain joins TRBV12-3 or TRBV12-4 to TRBJ2-1; a possible D gene is TRBD1 (6 bases). CDR3 length equals 13 residues. Trimming removed 5 bases from V and 4 bases from J, with 9 bases in between. The CDR3 DNA follows: TGTGCCAGCAGTGTCGGACAGTACAATGAGCAGTTCTTC. Translated, it gives CASSVGQYNEQFF.

This clonotype has just a few counts. The chain couples TRBV4-1 to TRBJ2-3; D is perhaps TRBD2 (6 bases). The CDR3 totals 16 residues. Looked up from germline, CDR1 is MGHRA and CDR2 is YSYEKL. V dropped 1 base and J dropped 4 bases, with 15 bases sitting between them. CDR3 loop: CASSQVAGFEADTQYF. CDR3 in DNA: TGCGCCAGCAGCCAAGTCGCGGGGTTCGAGGCAGATACGCAGTATTTT.

This clonotype has at least ten counts. The chain has TRBV5-1 and TRBJ2-1; no definite D call. Trimming stripped 0 bases from V and 4 bases from J, with 8 bases between. The CDR3 covers 14 residues. The germline V gene encodes CDR1 SGHRS and CDR2 YFSETQ. In DNA, the CDR3 is TGCGCCAGCAGCTTGGCCGTGCAGTACAATGAGCAGTTCTTC. Residues: CASSLAVQYNEQFF.